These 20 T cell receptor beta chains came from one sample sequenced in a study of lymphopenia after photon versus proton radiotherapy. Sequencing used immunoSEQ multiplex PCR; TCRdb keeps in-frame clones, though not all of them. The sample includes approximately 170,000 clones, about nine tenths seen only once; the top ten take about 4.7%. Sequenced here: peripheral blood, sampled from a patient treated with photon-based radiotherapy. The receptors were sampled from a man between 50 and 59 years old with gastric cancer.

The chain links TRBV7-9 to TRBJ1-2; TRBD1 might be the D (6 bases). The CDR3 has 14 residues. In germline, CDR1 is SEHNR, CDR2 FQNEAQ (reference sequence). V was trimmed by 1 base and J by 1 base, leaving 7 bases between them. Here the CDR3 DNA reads TGTGCCAGCAGCTTAGACAGGGTTAACTATGGCTACACCTTC. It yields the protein CASSLDRVNYGYTF. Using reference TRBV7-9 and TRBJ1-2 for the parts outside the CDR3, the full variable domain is DTGVSQNPRHKITKRGQNVTFRCDPISEHNRLYWYRQTLGQGPEFLTYFQNEAQLEKSRLLSDRFSAERPKGSFSTLEIQRTEQGDSAMYLCASSLDRVNYGYTFGSGTRLTVV.

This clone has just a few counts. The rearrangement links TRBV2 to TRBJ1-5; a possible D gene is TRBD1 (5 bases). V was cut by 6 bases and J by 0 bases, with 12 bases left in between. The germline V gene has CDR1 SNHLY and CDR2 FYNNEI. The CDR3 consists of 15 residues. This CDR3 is CASRQGPNSNQPQHF. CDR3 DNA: TGTGCCAGCAGGCAGGGTCCTAATAGCAATCAGCCCCAGCATTTT.

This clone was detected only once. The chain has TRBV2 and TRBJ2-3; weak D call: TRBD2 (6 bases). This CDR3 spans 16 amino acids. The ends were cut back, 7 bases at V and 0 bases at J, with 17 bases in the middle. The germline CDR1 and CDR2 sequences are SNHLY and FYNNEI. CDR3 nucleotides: TGTGCCAGCACCCCGCGGCTAGCGATTAGCACAGATACGCAGTATTTT. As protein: CASTPRLAISTDTQYF.

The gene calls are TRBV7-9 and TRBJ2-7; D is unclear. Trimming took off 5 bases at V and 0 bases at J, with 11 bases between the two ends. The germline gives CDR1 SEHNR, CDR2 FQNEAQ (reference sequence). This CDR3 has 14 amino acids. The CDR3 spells CASSPTRSSYEQYF. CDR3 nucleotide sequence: TGTGCCAGCAGCCCGACAAGGAGCTCCTACGAGCAGTACTTC.

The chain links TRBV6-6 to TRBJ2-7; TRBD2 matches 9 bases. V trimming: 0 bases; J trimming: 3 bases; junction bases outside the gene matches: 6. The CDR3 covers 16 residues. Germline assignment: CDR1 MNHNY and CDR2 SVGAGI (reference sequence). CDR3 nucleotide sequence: TGTGCCAGCAGTTACTCGATGGTAGCGGGAGACTACGAGCAGTACTTC. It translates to CASSYSMVAGDYEQYF.

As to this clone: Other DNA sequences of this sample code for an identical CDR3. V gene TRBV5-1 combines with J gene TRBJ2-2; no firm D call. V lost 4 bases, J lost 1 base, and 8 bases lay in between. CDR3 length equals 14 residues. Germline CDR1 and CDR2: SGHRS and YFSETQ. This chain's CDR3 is CASSRDLNTGELFF. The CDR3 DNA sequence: TGCGCCAGCAGCCGCGATCTGAACACCGGGGAGCTGTTTTTT.

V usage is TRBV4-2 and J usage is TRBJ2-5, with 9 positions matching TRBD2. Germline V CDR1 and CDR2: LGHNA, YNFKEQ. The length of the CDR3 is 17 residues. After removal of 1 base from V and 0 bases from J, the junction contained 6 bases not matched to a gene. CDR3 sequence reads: CASSQGASGMYQETQYF. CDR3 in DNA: TGTGCCAGCAGCCAAGGTGCTAGCGGGATGTACCAAGAGACCCAGTACTTC.

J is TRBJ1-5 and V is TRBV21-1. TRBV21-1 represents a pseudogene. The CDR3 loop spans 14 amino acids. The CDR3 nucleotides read TGTGCCAGCAGCAAAGAGGTCCGGAATCAGCCCCAGCATTTT. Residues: CASSKEVRNQPQHF.

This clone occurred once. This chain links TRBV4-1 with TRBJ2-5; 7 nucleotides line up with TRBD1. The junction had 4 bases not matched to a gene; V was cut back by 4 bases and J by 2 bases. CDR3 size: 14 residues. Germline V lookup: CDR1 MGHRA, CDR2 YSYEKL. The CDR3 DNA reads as TGCGCCAGCAGCCTCCCAGGGGGACAAGAGACCCAGTACTTC. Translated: CASSLPGGQETQYF.

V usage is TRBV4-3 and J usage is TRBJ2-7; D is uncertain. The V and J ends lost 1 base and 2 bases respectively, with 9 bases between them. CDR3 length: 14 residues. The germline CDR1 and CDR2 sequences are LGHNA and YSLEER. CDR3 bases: TGCGCCAGCAGCCAAGGGGCAGCTACCTACGAGCAGTACTTC. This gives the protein CASSQGAATYEQYF.

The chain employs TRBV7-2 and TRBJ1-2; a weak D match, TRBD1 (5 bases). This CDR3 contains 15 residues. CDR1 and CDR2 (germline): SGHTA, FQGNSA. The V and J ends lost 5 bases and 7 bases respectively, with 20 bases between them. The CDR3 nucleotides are TGTGCCAGCAGCCTAATCGGGGGGACGCCGGGTGGCTACACCTTC. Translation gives CASSLIGGTPGGYTF.

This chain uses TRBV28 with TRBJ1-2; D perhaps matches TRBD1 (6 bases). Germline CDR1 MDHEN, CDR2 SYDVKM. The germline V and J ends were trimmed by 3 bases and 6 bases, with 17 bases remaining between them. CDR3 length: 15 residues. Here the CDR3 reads CASSLGTPPSDGYTF. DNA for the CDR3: TGTGCCAGCAGTTTGGGGACACCGCCGAGTGATGGCTACACCTTC.

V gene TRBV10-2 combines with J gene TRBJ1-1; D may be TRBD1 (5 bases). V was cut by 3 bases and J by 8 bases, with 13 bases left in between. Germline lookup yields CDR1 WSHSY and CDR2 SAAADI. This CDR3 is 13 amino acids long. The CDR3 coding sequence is TGCGCCAGCAGTGAAGGTTGGCAGGGAGAAGCTTTCTTT. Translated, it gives CASSEGWQGEAFF.

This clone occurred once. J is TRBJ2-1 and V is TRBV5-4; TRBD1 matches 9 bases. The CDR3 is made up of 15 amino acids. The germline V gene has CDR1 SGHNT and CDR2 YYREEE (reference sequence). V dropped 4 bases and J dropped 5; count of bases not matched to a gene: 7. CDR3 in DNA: TGTGCCAGCAGCCCGGGGACAGGGTGGGACAATGAGCAGTTCTTC. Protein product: CASSPGTGWDNEQFF.

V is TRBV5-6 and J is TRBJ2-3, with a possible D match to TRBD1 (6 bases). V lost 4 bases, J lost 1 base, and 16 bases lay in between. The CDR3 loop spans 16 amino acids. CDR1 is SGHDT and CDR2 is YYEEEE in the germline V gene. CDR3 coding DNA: TGTGCCAGCAGCCGTCTCGGGCCAGGGGGCACAGATACGCAGTATTTT. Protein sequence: CASSRLGPGGTDTQYF.

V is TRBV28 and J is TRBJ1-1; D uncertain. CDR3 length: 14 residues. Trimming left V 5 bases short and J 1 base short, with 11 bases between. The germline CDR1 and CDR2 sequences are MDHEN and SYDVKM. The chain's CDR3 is CASSPFMTNTEAFF. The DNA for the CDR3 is TGTGCCAGCAGTCCTTTCATGACGAACACTGAAGCTTTCTTT.

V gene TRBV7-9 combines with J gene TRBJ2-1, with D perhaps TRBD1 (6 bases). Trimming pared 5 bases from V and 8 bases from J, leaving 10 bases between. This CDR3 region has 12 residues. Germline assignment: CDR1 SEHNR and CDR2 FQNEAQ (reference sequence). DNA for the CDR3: TGTGCCAGCAGCCAGGGGACCGATGAGCAGTTCTTC. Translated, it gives CASSQGTDEQFF.

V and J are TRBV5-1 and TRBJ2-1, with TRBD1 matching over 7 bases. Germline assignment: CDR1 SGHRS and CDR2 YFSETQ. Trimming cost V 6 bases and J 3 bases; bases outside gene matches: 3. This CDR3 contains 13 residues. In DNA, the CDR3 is TGCGCCAGCACCCGGGACAGCTACAATGAGCAGTTCTTC. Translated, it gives CASTRDSYNEQFF.

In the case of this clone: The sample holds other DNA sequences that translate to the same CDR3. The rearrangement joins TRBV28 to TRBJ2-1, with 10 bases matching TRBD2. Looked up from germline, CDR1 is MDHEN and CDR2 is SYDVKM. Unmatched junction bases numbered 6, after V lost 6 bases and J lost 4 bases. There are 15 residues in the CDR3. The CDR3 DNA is TGTGCCAGCAGCCCTAGGACTAGCGGATACAATGAGCAGTTCTTC. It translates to CASSPRTSGYNEQFF.

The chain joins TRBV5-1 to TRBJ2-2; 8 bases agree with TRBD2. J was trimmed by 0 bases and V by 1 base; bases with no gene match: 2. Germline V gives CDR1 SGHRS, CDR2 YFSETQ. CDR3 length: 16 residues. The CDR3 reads CASSLIAGTNTGELFF. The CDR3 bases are TGCGCCAGCAGCTTGATAGCGGGAACGAACACCGGGGAGCTGTTTTTT.